This T cell receptor (beta chain) is from a study of T-cell reconstitution after alpha-beta-depleted transplantation in children. Library preparation (for TCRbeta) was performed with unique molecular identifiers. TCRdb re-called the PCR reads through MiXCR, storing one row per CDR3 protein. The repertoire includes around 500,000 distinct CDR3 sequences, about 12% of them detected once, and over 5.5% sits in the top ten. The germline gives CDR1 GTSNPN, CDR2 SVGIG (reference sequence). Trimming took 2 bases from V and 14 from J, leaving 13 bases between them. The length of the CDR3 is 12 residues. This clonotype was obtained from a human donor who donated a stem cell graft to a child with combined immunodeficiency. This rearrangement joins TRBV30 to TRBJ1-6, with D maybe TRBD1 (5 bases). The specimen was PBMCs from the stem cell graft donor, collected from the stem cell graft. The CDR3 bases are TGTGCCTGGAGTCAGTCGGGGGGTTCCCTCCACTTT. This encodes CAWSQSGGSLHF. The full variable domain, with the rest looked up from reference TRBV30 and TRBJ1-6, is SQTIHQWPATLVQPVGSPLSLECTVEGTSNPNLYWYRQAAGRGLQLLFYSVGIGQISSEVPQNLSASRPQDRQFILSSKKLLLSDSGFYLCAWSQSGGSLHFGNGTRLTVT.